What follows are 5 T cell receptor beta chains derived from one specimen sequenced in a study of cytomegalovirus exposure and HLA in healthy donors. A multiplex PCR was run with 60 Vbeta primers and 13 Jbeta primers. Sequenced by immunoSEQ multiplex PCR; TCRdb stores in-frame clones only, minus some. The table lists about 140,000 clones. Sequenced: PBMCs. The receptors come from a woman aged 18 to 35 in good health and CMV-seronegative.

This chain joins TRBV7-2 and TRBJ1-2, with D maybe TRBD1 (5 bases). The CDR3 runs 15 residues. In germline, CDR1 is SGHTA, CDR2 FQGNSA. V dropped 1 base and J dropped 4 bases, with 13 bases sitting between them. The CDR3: CASSLEEGLSYGYTF. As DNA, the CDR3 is TGTGCCAGCAGCTTAGAGGAGGGGTTAAGCTATGGCTACACCTTC.

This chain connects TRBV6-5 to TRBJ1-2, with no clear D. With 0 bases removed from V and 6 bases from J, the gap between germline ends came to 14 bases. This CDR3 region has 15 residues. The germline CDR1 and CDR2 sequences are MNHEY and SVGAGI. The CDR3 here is CASSYSSGPPDGYTF. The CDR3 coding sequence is TGTGCCAGCAGTTACTCGAGTGGTCCTCCTGATGGCTACACCTTC.

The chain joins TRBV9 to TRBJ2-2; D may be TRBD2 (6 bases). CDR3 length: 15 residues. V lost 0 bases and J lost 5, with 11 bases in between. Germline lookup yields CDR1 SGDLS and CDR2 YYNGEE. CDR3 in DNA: TGTGCCAGCAGCGTAGTCGGGAGTGGTACCGGGGAGCTGTTTTTT. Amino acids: CASSVVGSGTGELFF.

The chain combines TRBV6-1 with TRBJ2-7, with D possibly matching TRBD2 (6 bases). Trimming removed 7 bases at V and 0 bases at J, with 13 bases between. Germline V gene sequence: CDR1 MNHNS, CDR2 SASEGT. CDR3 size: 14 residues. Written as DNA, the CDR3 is TGTGCCAGCAACTCGGGACTCCACTCCTACGAGCAGTACGTC. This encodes CASNSGLHSYEQYV.

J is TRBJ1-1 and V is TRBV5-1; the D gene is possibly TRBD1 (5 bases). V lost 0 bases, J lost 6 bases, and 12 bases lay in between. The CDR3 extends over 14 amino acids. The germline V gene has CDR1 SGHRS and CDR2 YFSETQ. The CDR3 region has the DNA TGCGCCAGCAGCTTGGATGCCTCAGGGTCTGAAGCTTTCTTT. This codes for CASSLDASGSEAFF.